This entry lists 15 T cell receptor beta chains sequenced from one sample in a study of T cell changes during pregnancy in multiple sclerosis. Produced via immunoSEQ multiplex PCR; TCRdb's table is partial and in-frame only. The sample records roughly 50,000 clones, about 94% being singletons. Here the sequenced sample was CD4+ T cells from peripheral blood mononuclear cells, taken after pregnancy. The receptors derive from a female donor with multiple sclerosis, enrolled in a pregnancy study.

CDR3 region: CASSPRRATGNQNTEAFF. CDR3 DNA: TGTGCCAGTAGTCCACGCCGAGCGACAGGGAACCAGAACACTGAAGCTTTCTTT. The rearrangement links TRBV19 to TRBJ1-1; 7 bases line up with TRBD1. V lost 5 bases to trimming and J lost 1 base; unmatched junction nucleotides: 16. The V gene's germline CDR1 is LNHDA and CDR2 SQIVND (reference sequence). There are 18 residues in the CDR3.

This chain's CDR3 is CASRILGANTEAFF. The CDR3 nucleotides read TGTGCCAGCAGAATCTTGGGCGCGAACACTGAAGCTTTCTTT. This chain joins TRBV13 and TRBJ1-1; D remains unclear. Germline V gene lookup returns CDR1 PRHDT and CDR2 FYEKMQ (reference sequence). V was clipped by 6 bases and J by 1 base, with 12 bases between them. CDR3 length equals 14 residues.

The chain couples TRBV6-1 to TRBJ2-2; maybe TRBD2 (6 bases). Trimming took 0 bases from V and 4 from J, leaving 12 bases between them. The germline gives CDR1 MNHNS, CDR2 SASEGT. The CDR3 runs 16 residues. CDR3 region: CASSEATGAPTGELFF. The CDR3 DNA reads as TGTGCCAGCAGTGAAGCGACGGGAGCCCCCACCGGGGAGCTGTTTTTT.

In DNA form, the CDR3 reads TGTGCCTGGAGGGGACTAGCCAGGACCGGGGAGCTGTTTTTT. This codes for CAWRGLARTGELFF. The chain carries TRBV30 and TRBJ2-2; 9 bases match TRBD2. With 3 bases clipped from V and 5 bases from J, the junction kept 4 bases outside the gene matches. Germline V gene lookup returns CDR1 GTSNPN and CDR2 SVGIG (reference sequence). The CDR3 has 14 amino acids. The variable domain in full, completed from reference TRBV30 and TRBJ2-2, reads SQTIHQWPATLVQPVGSPLSLECTVEGTSNPNLYWYRQAAGRGLQLLFYSVGIGQISSEVPQNLSASRPQDRQFILSSKKLLLSDSGFYLCAWRGLARTGELFFGEGSRLTVL.

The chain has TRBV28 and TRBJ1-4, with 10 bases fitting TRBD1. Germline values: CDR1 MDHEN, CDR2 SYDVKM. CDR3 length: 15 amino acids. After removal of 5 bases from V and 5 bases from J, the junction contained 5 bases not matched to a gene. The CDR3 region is CASSTPTGGNEKLFF. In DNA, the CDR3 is TGTGCCAGCAGTACCCCGACAGGGGGCAATGAAAAACTGTTTTTT.

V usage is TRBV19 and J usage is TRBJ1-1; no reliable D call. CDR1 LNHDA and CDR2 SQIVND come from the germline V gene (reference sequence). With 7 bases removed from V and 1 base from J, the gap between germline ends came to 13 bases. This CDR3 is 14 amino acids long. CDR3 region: CASNELTSNTEAFF. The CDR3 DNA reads TGTGCCAGTAATGAGTTAACCTCGAACACTGAAGCTTTCTTT.

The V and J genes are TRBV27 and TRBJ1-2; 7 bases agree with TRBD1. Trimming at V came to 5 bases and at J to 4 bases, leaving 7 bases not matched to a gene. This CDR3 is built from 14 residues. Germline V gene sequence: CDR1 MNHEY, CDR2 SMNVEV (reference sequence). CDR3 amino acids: CASSPGTAPYGYTF. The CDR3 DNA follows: TGTGCCAGCAGTCCGGGGACAGCCCCCTATGGCTACACCTTC.

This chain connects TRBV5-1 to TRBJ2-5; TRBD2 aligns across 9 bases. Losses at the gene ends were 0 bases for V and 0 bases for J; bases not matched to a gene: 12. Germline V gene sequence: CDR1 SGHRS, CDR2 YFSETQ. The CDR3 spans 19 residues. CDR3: CASSLVATSGASYQETQYF. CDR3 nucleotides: TGCGCCAGCAGCTTGGTCGCGACTAGCGGAGCGTCCTACCAAGAGACCCAGTACTTC.

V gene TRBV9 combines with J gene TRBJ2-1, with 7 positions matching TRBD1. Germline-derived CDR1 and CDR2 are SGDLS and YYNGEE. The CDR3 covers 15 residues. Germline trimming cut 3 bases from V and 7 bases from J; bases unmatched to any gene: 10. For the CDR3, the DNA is TGTGCCAGCAGCGCCCATTCCGGGACAGCTAATGAGCAGTTCTTC. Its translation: CASSAHSGTANEQFF.

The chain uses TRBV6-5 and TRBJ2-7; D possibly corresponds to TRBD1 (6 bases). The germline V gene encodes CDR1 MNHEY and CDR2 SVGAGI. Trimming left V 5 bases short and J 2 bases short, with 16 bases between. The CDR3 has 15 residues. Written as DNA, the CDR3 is TGTGCCAGCAGTACACCCAGGGGAATTGCCTACGAGCAGTACTTC. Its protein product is CASSTPRGIAYEQYF.

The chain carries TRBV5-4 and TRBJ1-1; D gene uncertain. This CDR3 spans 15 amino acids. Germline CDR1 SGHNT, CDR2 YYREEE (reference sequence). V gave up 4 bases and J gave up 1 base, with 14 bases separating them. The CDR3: CASSLLDSGNTEAFF. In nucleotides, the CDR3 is TGTGCCAGCAGCCTCCTGGATTCGGGGAACACTGAAGCTTTCTTT.

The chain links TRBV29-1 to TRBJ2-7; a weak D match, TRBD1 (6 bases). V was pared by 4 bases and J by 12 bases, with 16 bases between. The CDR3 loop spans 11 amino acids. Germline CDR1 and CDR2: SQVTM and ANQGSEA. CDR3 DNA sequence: TGCAGCGTTGTTTCGTCCGGGACACGGTACTTC. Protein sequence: CSVVSSGTRYF.

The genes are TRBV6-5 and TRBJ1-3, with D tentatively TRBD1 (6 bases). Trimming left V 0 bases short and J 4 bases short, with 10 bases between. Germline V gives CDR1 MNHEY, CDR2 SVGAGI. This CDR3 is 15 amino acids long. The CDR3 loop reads CASSYSWTAGNTIYF. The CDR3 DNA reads TGTGCCAGCAGTTACTCGTGGACAGCCGGAAACACCATATATTTT.

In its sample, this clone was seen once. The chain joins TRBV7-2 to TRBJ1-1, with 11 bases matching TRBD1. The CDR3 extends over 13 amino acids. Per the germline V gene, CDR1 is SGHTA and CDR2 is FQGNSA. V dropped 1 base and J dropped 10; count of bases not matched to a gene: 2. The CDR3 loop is CASSLVGQGGAFF. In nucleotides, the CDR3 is TGTGCCAGCAGCTTAGTGGGACAGGGGGGAGCTTTCTTT. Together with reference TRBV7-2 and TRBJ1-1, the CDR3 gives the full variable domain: GAGVSQSPSNKVTEKGKDVELRCDPISGHTALYWYRQSLGQGLEFLIYFQGNSAPDKSGLPSDRFSAERTGGSVSTLTIQRTQQEDSAVYLCASSLVGQGGAFFGQGTRLTVV.

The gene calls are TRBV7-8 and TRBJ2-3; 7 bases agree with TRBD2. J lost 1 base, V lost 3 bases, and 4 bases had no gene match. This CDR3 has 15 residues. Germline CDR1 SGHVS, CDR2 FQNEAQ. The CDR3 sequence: CASSFQAGGTDTQYF. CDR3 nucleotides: TGTGCCAGCAGCTTCCAGGCGGGAGGCACAGATACGCAGTATTTT. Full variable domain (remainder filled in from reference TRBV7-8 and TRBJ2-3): GAGVSQSPRYKVAKRGQDVALRCDPISGHVSLFWYQQALGQGPEFLTYFQNEAQLDKSGLPSDRFFAERPEGSVSTLKIQRTQQEDSAVYLCASSFQAGGTDTQYFGPGTRLTVL.